The 11 T cell receptor beta chains reported below all come from one sample, sequenced in a study of CD8 T cells in ankylosing spondylitis. Findings of the study overall: A motif in TCR beta, a set of under ten highly homologous variants, appeared characteristic of ankylosing spondylitis blood.

Their antigens remain unidentified. TCRdb reprocessed the 5' RACE reads with MiXCR, giving one entry per CDR3 protein. The table shows 750,000 to 850,000 distinct CDR3 sequences, with roughly 10% occurring only once. Sequencing used blood, either unsorted or a sorted T cell fraction (not recorded which). These receptors were obtained from a male donor with ankylosing spondylitis.

This clonotype was found a few times. The chain uses TRBV11-2 and TRBJ2-1, with TRBD1 matching over 8 bases. The CDR3 loop spans 21 amino acids. Trimming removed 5 bases from V and 0 bases from J; junction bases left unmatched: 21. Germline V CDR1 and CDR2: SGHAT, FQNNGV. CDR3 sequence reads: CASSPPSDRESPTSSYNEQFF. In DNA, the CDR3 is TGTGCCAGCAGCCCTCCCTCGGACAGGGAATCTCCTACTAGCTCCTACAATGAGCAGTTCTTC.

The V gene is TRBV6-2 or TRBV6-3, the J gene TRBJ2-1; TRBD2 is a possible D gene (6 bases). The germline V gene encodes CDR1 MNHEY and CDR2 SVGEGT. This CDR3 is 15 amino acids long. Trimming left V 6 bases short and J 0 bases short, with 12 bases between. In DNA form, the CDR3 reads TGTGCCAGCAGCACACTAGCAGCCTCCTACAATGAGCAGTTCTTC. Protein sequence: CASSTLAASYNEQFF.

V is TRBV5-4 and J is TRBJ2-1; TRBD1 or TRBD2 may be the D gene (5 bases each). V was trimmed by 1 base and J by 7 bases, leaving 15 bases between them. Germline V gives CDR1 SGHNT, CDR2 YYREEE (reference sequence). The CDR3 contains 15 residues. The CDR3 DNA reads TGTGCCAGCAGCTTGTCGATGGGACCGGAAAATGAGCAGTTCTTC. This encodes CASSLSMGPENEQFF. Supplemented by reference TRBV5-4 and TRBJ2-1, the full variable domain reads ETGVTQSPTHLIKTRGQQVTLRCSSQSGHNTVSWYQQALGQGPQFIFQYYREEENGRGNFPPRFSGLQFPNYSSELNVNALELDDSALYLCASSLSMGPENEQFFGPGTRLTVL.

This clonotype was recorded at least ten times. This chain uses TRBV7-2 with TRBJ1-6; 7 bases match TRBD1. Germline CDR1 is SGHTA and CDR2 is FQGNSA. The CDR3 length is 16 residues. V shed 4 bases and J 8 bases; nucleotides not matched to a gene: 11. Here the CDR3 reads CASSSSLGGLHSPLHF. The CDR3 nucleotides read TGTGCCAGCAGCTCTAGCCTAGGGGGCTTGCATTCACCCCTCCACTTT.

This chain joins TRBV7-2 and TRBJ2-1, with TRBD1 as a possible D gene (5 bases). Trimming removed 1 base at V and 12 bases at J, with 19 bases between. From germline, CDR1 is SGHTA and CDR2 FQGNSA. This CDR3 is built from 15 residues. As DNA, the CDR3 is TGTGCCAGCAGCTTAGATGTGGCAGGGCGGATAGCGCAGTTCTTC. Amino acids: CASSLDVAGRIAQFF.

About this clonotype: Sequence at one end of the junction differs from germline and may be a read error. CDR3 DNA: TGCTGCGTTGTAAGGGACACGAACACTGAAGCTTTCTTT. Translation: CCVVRDTNTEAFF. The chain uses TRBV29-1 and TRBJ1-1; maybe TRBD1 (6 bases). Germline CDR1 is SQVTM and CDR2 is ANQGSEA. This CDR3 spans 13 amino acids.

This clonotype was observed a few times. The chain is built from TRBV11-1 and TRBJ1-3; weak D call: TRBD1 (6 bases). The CDR3 spans 18 residues. CDR1 and CDR2 from the germline V gene are SGHAT and FQDESV (reference sequence). Trimming removed 2 bases at V and 1 base at J, with 18 bases between. CDR3 in amino acids: CASSLSTGFGFSGNTIYF. DNA of the CDR3: TGTGCCAGCAGCTTATCTACAGGGTTCGGCTTTTCTGGAAACACCATATATTTT.

The J gene is TRBJ1-1, the V gene TRBV20-1; D unclear. CDR1 is DFQATT and CDR2 is SNEGSKA in the germline V gene (reference sequence). The CDR3 has 11 amino acids. Deletions cut 3 bases from V and 10 bases from J, with 12 bases between. The CDR3 nucleotides are TGCAGTGCTAGTCCCGGGGTACGAGCTTTCTTT. Amino acids: CSASPGVRAFF.

The chain recombines TRBV7-2 with TRBJ1-2, with D uncertain. The V gene lost 1 base and the J gene lost 2 bases, with 14 bases spanning the gap. CDR1 and CDR2 (germline): SGHTA, FQGNSA. The CDR3 sequence is 16 residues long. The DNA for the CDR3 is TGTGCCAGCAGCTTAGGGCCAAGGAGGGTCAACTATGGCTACACCTTC. It encodes CASSLGPRRVNYGYTF.

This clonotype was observed a few times. The CDR3 DNA sequence: TGTGCCAGCAGTCAGACAGAAGATACGCAGTATTTT. Encoded protein: CASSQTEDTQYF. This chain links TRBV6-5 with TRBJ2-3, with D possibly TRBD1 on 5 matching bases. V lost 5 bases and J lost 5, with 8 bases in between. Germline CDR1 is MNHEY and CDR2 is SVGAGI. The CDR3 contains 12 residues.

CDR3 DNA: TGTGCCAGCAGTTCAGGGGTGAGCGGCACTGAAGCTTTCTTT. Residues: CASSSGVSGTEAFF. The chain is built from TRBV6-5 and TRBJ1-1, with D possibly matching TRBD1 (6 bases). Trimming removed 4 bases from V and 4 bases from J, with 13 bases in between. CDR1 and CDR2 from the germline V gene are MNHEY and SVGAGI. CDR3 length: 14 residues.